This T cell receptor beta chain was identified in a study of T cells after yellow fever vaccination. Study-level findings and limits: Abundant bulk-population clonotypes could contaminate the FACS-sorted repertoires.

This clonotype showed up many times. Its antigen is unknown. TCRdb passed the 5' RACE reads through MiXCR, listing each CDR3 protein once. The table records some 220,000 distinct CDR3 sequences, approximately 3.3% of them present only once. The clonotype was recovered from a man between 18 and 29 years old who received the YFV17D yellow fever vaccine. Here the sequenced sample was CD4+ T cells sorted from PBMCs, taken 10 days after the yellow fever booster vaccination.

DNA of the CDR3: TGTGCCATCAGTGAGCCCGAAGGCAGCAACACTGAAGCTTTCTTT. This gives the protein CAISEPEGSNTEAFF. The chain is built from TRBV10-3 and TRBJ1-1; D ambiguous. Germline V CDR1 and CDR2: ENHRY, SYGVKD. V was clipped by 2 bases and J by 2 bases, with 12 bases between them. The CDR3 is 15 residues long.